These 29 T cell receptor beta chains share one sample of origin, sequenced in a study of blood T cell repertoires in COVID-19. TCRdb's table, derived via immunoSEQ multiplex PCR, lists solely in-frame clones and lacks some. This table holds hundreds of thousands of clones, 70% to 90% found once. Sequenced: PBMCs or T cells enriched from blood (not recorded which). These receptors were taken from a middle-aged woman with acute COVID-19.

V usage is TRBV24-1 and J usage is TRBJ1-4; TRBD1 matches 7 bases. Trimming removed 4 bases from V and 8 bases from J; junction bases left unmatched: 6. This CDR3 has 14 amino acids. Germline values: CDR1 KGHDR, CDR2 SFDVKD. CDR3 in amino acids: CATSERGLEEKLFF. The CDR3 DNA is TGTGCCACCAGTGAGAGGGGGCTTGAGGAAAAACTGTTTTTT.

As DNA, the CDR3 is TGTGCCGCAAGCCCGGACAGTTTGAACACTGAAGCTTTCTTT. This gives the protein CAASPDSLNTEAFF. The chain joins TRBV6-5 to TRBJ1-1; weak D call: TRBD1 (6 bases). The CDR3 is made up of 14 amino acids. V lost 11 bases and J lost 0, with 16 bases in between. Germline CDR1 is MNHEY and CDR2 is SVGAGI.

CDR3 sequence (DNA): TGTGCCAGCAGCTGGACTAGCGGGAGTGATGATGAGCAGTTCTTC. Translated, it gives CASSWTSGSDDEQFF. V gene TRBV7-3 combines with J gene TRBJ2-1, with 13 bases matching TRBD2. The CDR3 is 15 residues long. The V and J ends lost 4 bases and 8 bases, in that order; junction bases with no gene match: 5. Germline V gene sequence: CDR1 SGHTA, CDR2 FQGTGA.

J is TRBJ1-5 and V is TRBV2; the D is unclear. Germline V CDR1 and CDR2: SNHLY, FYNNEI. This CDR3 is built from 13 residues. The germline V and J ends were trimmed by 4 bases and 0 bases, with 4 bases remaining between them. For the CDR3, the DNA is TGTGCCAGCAGTGCCCTTAGCAATCAGCCCCAGCATTTT. Its protein is CASSALSNQPQHF. The whole variable domain, filled in from reference TRBV2 and TRBJ1-5, reads EPEVTQTPSHQVTQMGQEVILRCVPISNHLYFYWYRQILGQKVEFLVSFYNNEISEKSEIFDDQFSVERPDGSNFTLKIRSTKLEDSAMYFCASSALSNQPQHFGDGTRLSIL.

The chain employs TRBV11-2 and TRBJ1-1; TRBD1 agrees at 10 bases. This CDR3 is built from 15 residues. Trimming at V came to 5 bases and at J to 5 bases, leaving 8 bases not matched to a gene. Germline V gene data show CDR1 as SGHAT and CDR2 as FQNNGV. CDR3 residues: CASSPRTGGWTEAFF. CDR3 DNA sequence: TGTGCCAGCAGCCCACGGACAGGGGGATGGACTGAAGCTTTCTTT.

This clone was counted only a few times. J is TRBJ2-1 and V is TRBV19, with 8 bases lining up with TRBD2. CDR3 size: 19 residues. Germline lookup yields CDR1 LNHDA and CDR2 SQIVND (reference sequence). After removal of 2 bases from V and 2 bases from J, the junction contained 14 bases not matched to a gene. The CDR3 sequence: CASSITSGGVLLAYNEQFF. DNA of the CDR3: TGTGCCAGTAGTATAACTAGCGGAGGGGTCTTGTTGGCCTACAATGAGCAGTTCTTC.

The chain combines TRBV5-6 with TRBJ1-3; the match to TRBD1 covers 7 bases. The germline V gene has CDR1 SGHDT and CDR2 YYEEEE. The CDR3 runs 16 residues. Trimming took 0 bases from V and 4 from J; bases not matched to a gene: 7. The CDR3 DNA sequence: TGTGCCAGCAGCTTGGGATTACAGGGGCCCGGAAACACCATATATTTT. Protein sequence: CASSLGLQGPGNTIYF.

This clone showed up just a few times. This sequence joins TRBV4-2 and TRBJ1-4; 7 bases are a match to TRBD1. With V trimmed by 7 bases and J by 1 base, 12 bases remained unmatched. Germline CDR1 is LGHNA and CDR2 is YNFKEQ. This CDR3 contains 17 residues. CDR3 DNA: TGTGCCAGCACCCCTTTGGAGGGGGCAGGAACTAATGAAAAACTGTTTTTT. As protein: CASTPLEGAGTNEKLFF.

The chain employs TRBV6-1 and TRBJ2-5; 8 bases agree with TRBD2. Trimming removed 2 bases from V and 5 bases from J; junction bases left unmatched: 7. CDR3 size: 15 residues. Germline values: CDR1 MNHNS, CDR2 SASEGT. The CDR3 reads CASSEIGSGTETQYF. Here the CDR3 DNA reads TGTGCCAGCAGTGAAATTGGTAGCGGGACGGAGACCCAGTACTTC.

The gene calls are TRBV3-1 (or the pseudogene TRBV3-2) and TRBJ2-3; 10 bases agree with TRBD2. Per the germline V gene, CDR1 is LGHDT and CDR2 is YNNKEL (reference sequence). This CDR3 contains 15 residues. Trimming cost V 1 base and J 8 bases; bases outside gene matches: 6. The CDR3 nucleotides read TGTGCCAGCAGCCAAGTAGCGGGGGGATTGGGTACGCAGTATTTT. Translation: CASSQVAGGLGTQYF.

The chain uses TRBV10-1 and TRBJ2-3, with 11 bases that match TRBD1. Germline assignment: CDR1 WNHNN and CDR2 SYGVQD (reference sequence). The CDR3 runs 16 residues. V was clipped by 3 bases and J by 4 bases; unmatched bases: 6. CDR3 sequence (DNA): TGCGCCAGCAGTGACTTGGACAGGGGGCTGTCAGATACGCAGTATTTT. The encoded protein is CASSDLDRGLSDTQYF.

A few counts support this clone. The chain has TRBV6-5 and TRBJ1-3; D is perhaps TRBD1 (5 bases). Trimming left V 5 bases short and J 1 base short, with 9 bases between. Germline CDR1 MNHEY, CDR2 SVGAGI. The CDR3 spans 14 residues. CDR3 sequence (DNA): TGTGCCAGCAGTCCATACAGGTCTGGAAACACCATATATTTT. It yields the protein CASSPYRSGNTIYF.

The genes are TRBV4-1 and TRBJ1-4; tentative D call: TRBD1 (6 bases). The CDR3 length is 15 residues. From germline, CDR1 is MGHRA and CDR2 YSYEKL. Trimming cost V 3 bases and J 5 bases, with 13 bases left between them. The CDR3: CASSQLTGLNEKLFF. The CDR3 DNA is TGCGCCAGCAGCCAGCTGACAGGTTTGAATGAAAAACTGTTTTTT.

The count of this clone is one. The rearrangement uses TRBV5-4 and TRBJ2-5; TRBD2 matches at 10 bases. The trim removed 4 bases at V and 4 bases at J, leaving 10 bases unmatched. The germline V gene has CDR1 SGHNT and CDR2 YYREEE (reference sequence). The CDR3 has 16 amino acids. In DNA, the CDR3 is TGTGCCAGCAGCAGTCAAGCGGGGGGGCTAATAGAGACCCAGTACTTC. It yields the protein CASSSQAGGLIETQYF.

In regard to this clone: The same CDR3 is also encoded by other DNA sequences in this sample. The V and J genes are TRBV30 and TRBJ2-3; 8 nucleotides align to TRBD1. The CDR3 is 14 amino acids. The germline CDR1 and CDR2 sequences are GTSNPN and SVGIG (reference sequence). Unmatched junction bases numbered 7, after V lost 2 bases and J lost 6 bases. The CDR3 DNA is TGTGCCTGGAGTCTCGGACAGGGTGCGGATACGCAGTATTTT. Translation gives CAWSLGQGADTQYF.

This rearrangement joins TRBV7-3 to TRBJ2-1, with D tentatively TRBD1 (5 bases). Trimming removed 5 bases at V and 9 bases at J, with 20 bases between. The CDR3 is made up of 15 amino acids. The V gene's germline CDR1 is SGHTA and CDR2 FQGTGA. CDR3 region: CASSLVQRPRGEQFF. The CDR3 DNA is TGTGCCAGCAGCCTAGTCCAGCGCCCAAGGGGTGAGCAGTTCTTC.

V and J are TRBV15 and TRBJ2-2, with 8 bases identical to TRBD1. With 8 bases clipped from V and 5 bases from J, the junction kept 10 bases outside the gene matches. The CDR3 runs 15 residues. Germline loops: CDR1 LNHNV, CDR2 YYDKDF (reference sequence). CDR3 in amino acids: CATQSGQDSTGELFF. The CDR3 DNA reads TGTGCCACCCAGTCGGGACAGGACTCAACCGGGGAGCTGTTTTTT.

CDR3 bases: TGTGCCAGCAGCGTAGTGCCGGGGGGCAGGGAATTCGCCGGGGAGCTGTTTTTT. It is translated as CASSVVPGGREFAGELFF. This chain uses TRBV9 with TRBJ2-2, with D possibly matching TRBD2 (7 bases). The CDR3 sequence is 18 residues long. With 0 bases removed from V and 6 bases from J, the gap between germline ends came to 21 bases. CDR1 and CDR2 from the germline V gene are SGDLS and YYNGEE.

This chain uses TRBV5-1 with TRBJ1-1; 8 nucleotides agree with TRBD1. V trimming: 7 bases; J trimming: 1 base; junction bases outside the gene matches: 6. The CDR3 extends over 14 amino acids. Germline-derived CDR1 and CDR2 are SGHRS and YFSETQ. Here the CDR3 DNA reads TGCGCCAGCGGGCAGGGGGCCGGGAACACTGAAGCTTTCTTT. Protein product: CASGQGAGNTEAFF.

This chain connects TRBV6-5 to TRBJ2-1, with 9 bases matching TRBD2. The CDR3 has 15 amino acids. The V gene end was trimmed by 4 bases and the J gene end by 0 bases; junction bases not matched to a gene: 1. CDR1 MNHEY and CDR2 SVGAGI come from the germline V gene. CDR3 residues: CASSSTSGSYNEQFF. In DNA form, the CDR3 reads TGTGCCAGCAGTTCGACTAGCGGCTCCTACAATGAGCAGTTCTTC.

The chain is built from TRBV11-2 and TRBJ1-2; possibly TRBD1 for D (5 bases). Trimming removed 5 bases from V and 6 bases from J, with 19 bases in between. Germline V lookup: CDR1 SGHAT, CDR2 FQNNGV. This CDR3 region has 15 residues. CDR3 coding DNA: TGTGCCAGCAGCCCGGGTTTCGGGGGGTGGGATGGCTACACCTTC. It encodes CASSPGFGGWDGYTF. The full variable domain, in which reference TRBV11-2 and TRBJ1-2 provide the parts outside the CDR3, is EAGVAQSPRYKIIEKRQSVAFWCNPISGHATLYWYQQILGQGPKLLIQFQNNGVVDDSQLPKDRFSAERLKGVDSTLKIQPAKLEDSAVYLCASSPGFGGWDGYTFGSGTRLTVV.

The chain recombines TRBV7-2 with TRBJ2-1, with 8 nucleotides matching TRBD2. CDR3 length: 15 amino acids. Trimming took 5 bases from V and 10 from J; bases not matched to a gene: 13. Germline V gene lookup returns CDR1 SGHTA and CDR2 FQGNSA. The CDR3 is CASSERVAGLGEQFF. CDR3 sequence (DNA): TGTGCCAGCAGCGAACGAGTAGCGGGATTGGGAGAGCAGTTCTTC.

This clone was picked up a small number of times. This chain uses TRBV3-1 (or the pseudogene TRBV3-2) with TRBJ1-2, with TRBD1 matching 8 bases. This CDR3 is 16 amino acids long. CDR1 and CDR2 from the germline V gene are LGHDT and YNNKEL (reference sequence). Losses at the gene ends were 0 bases for V and 1 base for J; bases not matched to a gene: 4. The CDR3 region has the DNA TGTGCCAGCAGCCAAGATGGGACAGGCCGTAACTATGGCTACACCTTC. Protein product: CASSQDGTGRNYGYTF.

This clone was counted a few times. The chain couples TRBV2 to TRBJ1-6; 8 bases are a match to TRBD1. Trimming cost V 7 bases and J 5 bases; bases outside gene matches: 4. This CDR3 has 14 residues. From germline, CDR1 is SNHLY and CDR2 FYNNEI. CDR3 in DNA: TGTGCCAGCAATAGGGGACAGGATAATTCACCCCTCCACTTT. Protein product: CASNRGQDNSPLHF.

This clone has more than one count but fewer than ten. This chain links TRBV7-9 with TRBJ1-1; weak D call: TRBD1 (5 bases). The length of the CDR3 is 14 residues. V lost 0 bases and J lost 6, with 11 bases in between. From germline, CDR1 is SEHNR and CDR2 FQNEAQ (reference sequence). The CDR3: CASSLALGGAEAFF. The DNA of the CDR3 is TGTGCCAGCAGCTTAGCGCTCGGGGGAGCTGAAGCTTTCTTT.

J is TRBJ1-5 and V is TRBV19; no firm D call. Germline V CDR1 and CDR2: LNHDA, SQIVND (reference sequence). This CDR3 has 14 residues. Trimming took 3 bases from V and 1 from J, leaving 7 bases between them. This chain's CDR3 is CASSITGSNQPQHF. Here the CDR3 DNA reads TGTGCCAGTAGTATCACGGGGAGCAATCAGCCCCAGCATTTT.

The chain joins TRBV28 to TRBJ1-2; TRBD1 aligns across 12 bases. Trimming took 6 bases from V and 3 from J; bases not matched to a gene: 11. In germline, CDR1 is MDHEN, CDR2 SYDVKM. The CDR3 runs 17 residues. CDR3 nucleotide sequence: TGTGCCAGCAGGGACTCGGGACAGGGGGCGGCCCACTATGGCTACACCTTC. It translates to CASRDSGQGAAHYGYTF.

A single count supports this clone. This chain links TRBV11-2 with TRBJ1-1; a possible D gene is TRBD1 (5 bases). V was cut by 0 bases and J by 5 bases, with 13 bases left in between. Germline V lookup: CDR1 SGHAT, CDR2 FQNNGV. This CDR3 has 15 residues. DNA of the CDR3: TGTGCCAGCAGCTTAGATTTCGGGAGGGGAACTGAAGCTTTCTTT. Residues: CASSLDFGRGTEAFF.

In this sample, this clone turned up a few times. This CDR3 reads CASWDGGPGNTIYF. The DNA of the CDR3 is TGCGCCAGCTGGGACGGGGGGCCGGGAAACACCATATATTTT. The gene calls are TRBV4-1 and TRBJ1-3; TRBD1 is a possible D gene (6 bases). Germline V lookup: CDR1 MGHRA, CDR2 YSYEKL. Trimming left V 8 bases short and J 4 bases short, with 15 bases between. This CDR3 region has 14 residues.